Included here is one T cell receptor beta chain sequence, with context. The protocol was immunoSEQ multiplex PCR, while the TCRdb copy is restricted to in-frame clones and leaves out a portion. Among 25,000 to 30,000 clones listed, over 75% were seen once. This record belongs to a study of blood T cell repertoires in COVID-19. This CDR3 has 14 amino acids. Germline V gene lookup returns CDR1 MNHNS and CDR2 SASEGT. The V and J ends lost 6 bases and 4 bases, in that order; junction bases with no gene match: 7. The receptor was isolated from a man aged 55-75 years with acute or convalescent COVID-19. J is TRBJ1-2 and V is TRBV6-1; 8 bases align to TRBD1. The sequenced sample consisted of peripheral blood. CDR3 residues: CASSQTGQAYGYTF. CDR3 coding DNA: TGTGCCAGCAGCCAAACGGGACAGGCCTATGGCTACACCTTC.